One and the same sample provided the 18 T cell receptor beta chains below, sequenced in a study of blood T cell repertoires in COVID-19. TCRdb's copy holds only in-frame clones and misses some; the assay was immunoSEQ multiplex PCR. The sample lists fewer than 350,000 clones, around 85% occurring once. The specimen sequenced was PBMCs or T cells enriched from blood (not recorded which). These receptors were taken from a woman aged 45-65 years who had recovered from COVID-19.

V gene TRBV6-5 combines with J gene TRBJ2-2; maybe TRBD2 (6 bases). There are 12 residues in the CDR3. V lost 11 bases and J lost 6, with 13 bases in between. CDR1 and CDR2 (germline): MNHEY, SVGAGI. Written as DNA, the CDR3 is TGTGCCTCCCCGGGGGTAGCCGGGGAGCTGTTTTTT. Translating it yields CASPGVAGELFF.

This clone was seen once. The CDR3, as DNA: TGTGCCAGCAGCTTAGGACAGTCCGTAATGAACACTGAAGCTTTCTTT. This sequence encodes CASSLGQSVMNTEAFF. The chain combines TRBV9 with TRBJ1-1; TRBD1 might be the D (6 bases). The germline gives CDR1 SGDLS, CDR2 YYNGEE. The CDR3 has 16 amino acids. Trimming took 4 bases from V and 0 from J, leaving 16 bases between them.

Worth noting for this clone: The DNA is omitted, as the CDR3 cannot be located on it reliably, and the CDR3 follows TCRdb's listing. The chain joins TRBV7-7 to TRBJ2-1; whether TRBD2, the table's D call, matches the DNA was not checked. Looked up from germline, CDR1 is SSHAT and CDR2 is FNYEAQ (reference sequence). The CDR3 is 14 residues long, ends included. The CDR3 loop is CASSSGLAGDEQFF.

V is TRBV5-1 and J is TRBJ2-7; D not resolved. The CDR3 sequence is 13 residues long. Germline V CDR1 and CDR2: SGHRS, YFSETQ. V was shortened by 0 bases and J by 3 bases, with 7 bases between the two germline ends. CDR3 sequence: CASSLGQFYEQYF. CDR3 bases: TGCGCCAGCAGCTTGGGGCAGTTCTACGAGCAGTACTTC.

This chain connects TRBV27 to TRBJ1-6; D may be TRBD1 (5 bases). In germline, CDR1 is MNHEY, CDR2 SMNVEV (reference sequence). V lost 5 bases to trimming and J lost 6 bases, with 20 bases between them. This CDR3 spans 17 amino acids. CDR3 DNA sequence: TGTGCCAGCAGTCCTCGGGGTGGAGGGGTTGGTAATTCACCCCTCCACTTT. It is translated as CASSPRGGGVGNSPLHF.

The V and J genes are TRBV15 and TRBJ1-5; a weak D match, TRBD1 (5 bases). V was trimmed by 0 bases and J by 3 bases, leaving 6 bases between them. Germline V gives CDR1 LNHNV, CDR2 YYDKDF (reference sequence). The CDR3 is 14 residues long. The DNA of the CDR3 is TGTGCCACCAGCAGAGACAGGGTCAATCAGCCCCAGCATTTT. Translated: CATSRDRVNQPQHF.

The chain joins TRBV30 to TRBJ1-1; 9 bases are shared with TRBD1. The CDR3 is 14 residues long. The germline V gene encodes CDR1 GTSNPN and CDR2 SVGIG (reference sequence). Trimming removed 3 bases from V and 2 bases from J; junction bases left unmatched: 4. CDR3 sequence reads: CAWRWDRANTEAFF. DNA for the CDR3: TGTGCCTGGAGGTGGGACAGGGCAAACACTGAAGCTTTCTTT.

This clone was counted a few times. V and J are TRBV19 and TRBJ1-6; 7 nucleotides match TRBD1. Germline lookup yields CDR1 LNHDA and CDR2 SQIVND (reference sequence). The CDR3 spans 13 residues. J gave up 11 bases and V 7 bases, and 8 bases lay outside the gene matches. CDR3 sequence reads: CASTPRQGAPLHF. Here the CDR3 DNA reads TGTGCCAGTACCCCCCGACAGGGTGCACCCCTCCACTTT. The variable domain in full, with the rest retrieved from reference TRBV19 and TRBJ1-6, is DGGITQSPKYLFRKEGQNVTLSCEQNLNHDAMYWYRQDPGQGLRLIYYSQIVNDFQKGDIAEGYSVSREKKESFPLTVTSAQKNPTAFYLCASTPRQGAPLHFGNGTRLTVT.

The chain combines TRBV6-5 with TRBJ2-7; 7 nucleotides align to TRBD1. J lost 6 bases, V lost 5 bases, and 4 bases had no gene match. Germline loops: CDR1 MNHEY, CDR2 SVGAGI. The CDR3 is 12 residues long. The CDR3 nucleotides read TGTGCCAGCAGTCGAGACAGGGTCGAGCAGTACTTC. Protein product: CASSRDRVEQYF.

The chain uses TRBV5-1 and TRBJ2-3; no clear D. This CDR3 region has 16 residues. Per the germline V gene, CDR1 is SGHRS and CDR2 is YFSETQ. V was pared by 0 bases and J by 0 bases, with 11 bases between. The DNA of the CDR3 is TGCGCCAGCAGCTTGGAATTTGCGGTGAGCACAGATACGCAGTATTTT. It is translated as CASSLEFAVSTDTQYF. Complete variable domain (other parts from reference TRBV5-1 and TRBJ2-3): KAGVTQTPRYLIKTRGQQVTLSCSPISGHRSVSWYQQTPGQGLQFLFEYFSETQRNKGNFPGRFSGRQFSNSRSEMNVSTLELGDSALYLCASSLEFAVSTDTQYFGPGTRLTVL.

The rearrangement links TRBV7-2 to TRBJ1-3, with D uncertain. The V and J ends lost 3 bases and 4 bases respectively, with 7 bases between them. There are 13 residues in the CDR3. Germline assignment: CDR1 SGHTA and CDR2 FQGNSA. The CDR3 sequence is CASSFTEGNTIYF. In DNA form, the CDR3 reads TGTGCCAGCAGCTTTACAGAGGGAAACACCATATATTTT.

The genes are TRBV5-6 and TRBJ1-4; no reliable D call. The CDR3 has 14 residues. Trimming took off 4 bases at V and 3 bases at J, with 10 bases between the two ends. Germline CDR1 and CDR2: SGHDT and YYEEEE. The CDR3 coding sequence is TGTGCCAGCAGCCCCCAGGAGGCTAATGAAAAACTGTTTTTT. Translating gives CASSPQEANEKLFF.

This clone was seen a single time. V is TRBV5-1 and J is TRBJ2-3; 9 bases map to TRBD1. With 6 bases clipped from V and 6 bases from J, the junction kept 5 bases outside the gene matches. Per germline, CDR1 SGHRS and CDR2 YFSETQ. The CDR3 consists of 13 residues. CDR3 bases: TGCGCCAGCACAACAGGGGGCCATGATACGCAGTATTTT. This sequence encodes CASTTGGHDTQYF.

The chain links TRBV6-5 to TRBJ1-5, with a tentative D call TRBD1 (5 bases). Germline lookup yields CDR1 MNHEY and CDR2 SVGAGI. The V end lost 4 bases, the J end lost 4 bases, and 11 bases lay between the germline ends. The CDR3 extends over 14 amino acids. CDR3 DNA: TGTGCCAGCAGTTTCAGGGAGGGGAATCAGCCCCAGCATTTT. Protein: CASSFREGNQPQHF.

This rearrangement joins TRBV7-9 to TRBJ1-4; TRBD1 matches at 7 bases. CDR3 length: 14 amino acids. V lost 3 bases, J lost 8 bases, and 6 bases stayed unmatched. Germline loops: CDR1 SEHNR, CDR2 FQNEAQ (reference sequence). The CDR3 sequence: CASSFNRGHEKLFF. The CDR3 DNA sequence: TGTGCCAGCAGCTTCAACAGGGGACACGAAAAACTGTTTTTT.

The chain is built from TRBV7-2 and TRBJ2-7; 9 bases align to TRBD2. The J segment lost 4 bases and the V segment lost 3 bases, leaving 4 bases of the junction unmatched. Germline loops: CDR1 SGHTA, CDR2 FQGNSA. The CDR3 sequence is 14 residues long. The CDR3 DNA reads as TGTGCCAGCAGCTTCAGCCTAGCGGGGTACGAGCAGTACTTC. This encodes CASSFSLAGYEQYF. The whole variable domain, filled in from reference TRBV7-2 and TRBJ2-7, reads GAGVSQSPSNKVTEKGKDVELRCDPISGHTALYWYRQSLGQGLEFLIYFQGNSAPDKSGLPSDRFSAERTGGSVSTLTIQRTQQEDSAVYLCASSFSLAGYEQYFGPGTRLTVT.

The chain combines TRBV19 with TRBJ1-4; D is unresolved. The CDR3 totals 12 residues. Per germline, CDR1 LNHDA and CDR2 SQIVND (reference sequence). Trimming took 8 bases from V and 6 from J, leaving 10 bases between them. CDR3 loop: CASDNGDEKLFF. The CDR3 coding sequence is TGTGCCAGTGATAATGGAGATGAAAAACTGTTTTTT.

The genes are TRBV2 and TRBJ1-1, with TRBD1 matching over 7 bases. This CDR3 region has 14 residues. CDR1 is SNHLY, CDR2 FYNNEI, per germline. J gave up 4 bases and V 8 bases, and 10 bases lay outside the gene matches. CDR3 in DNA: TGTGCCAGCCGGAGACAGGGTCCGGCCACTGAAGCTTTCTTT. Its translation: CASRRQGPATEAFF. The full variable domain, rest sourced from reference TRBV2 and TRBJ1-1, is EPEVTQTPSHQVTQMGQEVILRCVPISNHLYFYWYRQILGQKVEFLVSFYNNEISEKSEIFDDQFSVERPDGSNFTLKIRSTKLEDSAMYFCASRRQGPATEAFFGQGTRLTVV.